Shown below are 14 T cell receptor beta chains from a single sample sequenced in a study of blood T cell repertoires in COVID-19. Method: immunoSEQ multiplex PCR; TCRdb's copy keeps in-frame clones and lacks some. The sample carries 300,000 to 500,000 clones, 85% to 90% recorded once. Sequencing used PBMCs or T cells enriched from blood (not recorded which). Receptors were obtained from a woman in her twenties or thirties with acute COVID-19.

This sequence joins TRBV14 and TRBJ1-1; D gene ambiguous. This CDR3 comprises 13 residues. Germline V gene lookup returns CDR1 SGHDN and CDR2 FVKESK. The V end lost 0 bases, the J end lost 11 bases, and 13 bases lay between the germline ends. Here the CDR3 reads CASSQDPRVSAFF. For the CDR3, the DNA is TGTGCCAGCAGCCAAGATCCACGGGTATCCGCTTTCTTT.

CDR3 sequence reads: CASSLALDTIYF. Written as DNA, the CDR3 is TGTGCCAGCAGCTTGGCCCTTGACACCATATATTTT. The chain links TRBV5-5 to TRBJ1-3; D unresolved. Germline V lookup: CDR1 SGHKS, CDR2 YYEKEE (reference sequence). The germline V and J ends were trimmed by 0 bases and 8 bases, with 6 bases remaining between them. The CDR3 is 12 amino acids. The whole variable domain, remainder taken from reference TRBV5-5 and TRBJ1-3, is DAGVTQSPTHLIKTRGQQVTLRCSPISGHKSVSWYQQVLGQGPQFIFQYYEKEERGRGNFPDRFSARQFPNYSSELNVNALLLGDSALYLCASSLALDTIYFGEGSWLTVV.

The CDR3 DNA follows: TGTGCCACCAGTGATTTGACAGGGGAAGTGTTAAACACCGGGGAGCTGTTTTTT. This sequence encodes CATSDLTGEVLNTGELFF. V and J are TRBV24-1 and TRBJ2-2; TRBD1 matches 7 bases. The V gene end was trimmed by 0 bases and the J gene end by 2 bases; junction bases not matched to a gene: 8. This CDR3 contains 18 residues. Germline CDR1 is KGHDR and CDR2 is SFDVKD.

J is TRBJ1-5 and V is TRBV6-2 or TRBV6-3, with a weak D call TRBD1 (5 bases). Trimming removed 0 bases from V and 7 bases from J, with 22 bases in between. This CDR3 spans 18 amino acids. Germline V gives CDR1 MNHEY, CDR2 SVGEGT. Here the CDR3 DNA reads TGTGCCAGCAGTTACTCGAAGTTTAATATAGGGGTGGGACAGCCCCAGCATTTT. Protein product: CASSYSKFNIGVGQPQHF.

V usage is TRBV9 and J usage is TRBJ1-1; 8 bases map to TRBD1. The CDR3 totals 16 residues. V was pared by 0 bases and J by 0 bases, with 4 bases of the junction left unmatched. CDR1 is SGDLS and CDR2 is YYNGEE in the germline V gene. The CDR3 reads CASSVAQGALNTEAFF. The CDR3 bases are TGTGCCAGCAGCGTAGCGCAGGGGGCCCTGAACACTGAAGCTTTCTTT.

The chain combines TRBV7-2 with TRBJ2-7, with TRBD1 as a possible D gene (5 bases). Germline CDR1 SGHTA, CDR2 FQGNSA. The length of the CDR3 is 15 residues. V lost 2 bases and J 3 bases, leaving 14 bases between the germline ends. The chain's CDR3 is CASSLLQGTVYEQYF. For the CDR3, the DNA is TGTGCCAGCAGCTTACTTCAGGGAACAGTCTACGAGCAGTACTTC.

This clone came up once. The chain has TRBV5-1 and TRBJ1-2; 7 nucleotides line up with TRBD1. Losses at the gene ends were 2 bases for V and 5 bases for J; bases not matched to a gene: 9. Germline V gene lookup returns CDR1 SGHRS and CDR2 YFSETQ. The CDR3 runs 15 residues. The CDR3 region has the DNA TGCGCCAGCAGCTTAGACAGGGCGGGGAGTTATGGCTACACCTTC. It specifies CASSLDRAGSYGYTF.

CDR3 in DNA: TGTGCCAGCAGCACAGACGGTCTCTCAACCTACGAGCAGTACTTC. Translation: CASSTDGLSTYEQYF. V is TRBV7-9 and J is TRBJ2-7, with unresolved D. This CDR3 comprises 15 residues. V lost 5 bases to trimming and J lost 2 bases, with 16 bases between them. Germline assignment: CDR1 SEHNR and CDR2 FQNEAQ (reference sequence).

The chain carries TRBV7-9 and TRBJ1-1; a weak D match, TRBD1 (5 bases). Germline V gene sequence: CDR1 SEHNR, CDR2 FQNEAQ (reference sequence). Trimming left V 5 bases short and J 5 bases short, with 21 bases between. CDR3 length: 16 residues. CDR3: CASSPERGGRRTEAFF. The CDR3 bases are TGTGCCAGCAGCCCAGAGAGGGGAGGGAGGAGGACTGAAGCTTTCTTT.

This chain uses TRBV21-1 with TRBJ1-1; the table's D gene call, TRBD1, was not cross checked with the DNA. TRBV21-1 is recorded as a pseudogene. This CDR3 spans 14 amino acids. In nucleotides, the CDR3 is TGTGCCAGCAGCAAAGACGGACAGGGGACTGAAGCTTTCTTT. Its translation is CASSKDGQGTEAFF.

The chain couples TRBV29-1 to TRBJ2-2; D might be TRBD2 (6 bases). The V gene lost 5 bases and the J gene lost 4 bases, with 14 bases spanning the gap. This CDR3 is built from 14 residues. In germline, CDR1 is SQVTM, CDR2 ANQGSEA. The CDR3: CSVSPHGGTGELFF. CDR3 DNA sequence: TGCAGCGTTTCCCCCCACGGGGGCACCGGGGAGCTGTTTTTT.

The chain carries TRBV19 and TRBJ1-5; 7 nucleotides match TRBD1. The CDR3 is 14 residues long. After removal of 7 bases from V and 6 bases from J, the junction contained 9 bases not matched to a gene. Germline lookup yields CDR1 LNHDA and CDR2 SQIVND (reference sequence). CDR3 sequence: CASTETGLGQPQHF. As DNA, the CDR3 is TGTGCCAGTACTGAGACAGGGTTAGGTCAGCCCCAGCATTTT.

The chain uses TRBV21-1 and TRBJ2-7; the D call in the table, TRBD2, was not verified against the DNA. TRBV21-1 is annotated as a pseudogene. The CDR3 is made up of 18 amino acids. The CDR3 is CASSKLVGLAGHYYEQYF. CDR3 DNA: TGTGCCAGCAGCAAACTCGTGGGACTAGCGGGGCATTACTACGAGCAGTACTTC.

In this sample, this clone turned up once. The chain combines TRBV3-1 (or the pseudogene TRBV3-2) with TRBJ1-3, with D possibly matching TRBD1 (6 bases). Germline CDR1 LGHDT, CDR2 YNNKEL (reference sequence). Deletions cut 6 bases from V and 2 bases from J, with 8 bases between. The CDR3 loop spans 13 amino acids. CDR3 sequence: CASSTGPGNTIYF. The CDR3 nucleotides read TGTGCCAGCAGTACAGGGCCTGGAAACACCATATATTTT.